Listed here are 29 T cell receptor beta chains from one sample, sequenced in a study of blood T cell repertoires in COVID-19. The table came from immunoSEQ multiplex PCR; TCRdb's copy has only in-frame clones and leaves some out. This repertoire shows tens of thousands of clones, 82% found once; its top ten account for 1.2%. The source material was peripheral blood. The receptors originated from a woman of 80 years or more with acute or convalescent COVID-19.

This sequence joins TRBV7-2 and TRBJ2-2; D is possibly TRBD1 (5 bases). Germline-derived CDR1 and CDR2 are SGHTA and FQGNSA. The V end was cut by 5 bases, the J end by 0 bases, with 16 bases between. This CDR3 is built from 17 residues. CDR3 sequence (DNA): TGTGCCAGCAGCCCCCTAGGGGCCCCATCGAACACCGGGGAGCTGTTTTTT. Translating it yields CASSPLGAPSNTGELFF.

This clone was recorded once. The rearrangement uses TRBV28 and TRBJ2-7; the match to TRBD2 covers 8 bases. The CDR3 is 15 amino acids. V was clipped by 3 bases and J by 6 bases; unmatched bases: 10. Germline values: CDR1 MDHEN, CDR2 SYDVKM. CDR3 DNA sequence: TGTGCCAGCAGTTTCTTGGGGACTAGGGTTAGCGAGCAGTACTTC. It is translated as CASSFLGTRVSEQYF.

This clone has just one count. V gene TRBV19 combines with J gene TRBJ1-2; perhaps TRBD1 as D (5 bases). V dropped 7 bases and J dropped 3 bases, with 12 bases sitting between them. The CDR3 is 13 residues long. Germline values: CDR1 LNHDA, CDR2 SQIVND (reference sequence). The CDR3 here is CASTRLGDYGYTF. CDR3 in DNA: TGTGCCAGTACCCGCCTAGGGGACTATGGCTACACCTTC.

This clone has more than one count but fewer than ten. The gene calls are TRBV7-2 and TRBJ2-2; tentative D call: TRBD1 (6 bases). The germline V gene has CDR1 SGHTA and CDR2 FQGNSA. Deletions cut 6 bases from V and 6 bases from J, with 23 bases between. The CDR3 is 17 residues long. CDR3 DNA sequence: TGTGCCAGCAGACGTCCTGTCGGCCGACAGGCTGCCGGGGAGCTGTTTTTT. It specifies CASRRPVGRQAAGELFF.

This CDR3 reads CAISDQGSNYGYTF. CDR3 DNA: TGTGCCATCAGTGATCAGGGGTCTAACTATGGCTACACCTTC. The V and J genes are TRBV10-3 and TRBJ1-2, with D perhaps TRBD1 (6 bases). V was cut by 3 bases and J by 0 bases, with 8 bases left in between. CDR3 size: 14 residues. Germline V gene data show CDR1 as ENHRY and CDR2 as SYGVKD.

This clone was detected only once. The chain joins TRBV11-2 to TRBJ1-1, with D possibly matching TRBD1 (5 bases). The CDR3 totals 12 residues. Germline V gives CDR1 SGHAT, CDR2 FQNNGV. Trimming took off 5 bases at V and 7 bases at J, with 11 bases between the two ends. The CDR3 sequence is CASSLSGGEAFF. DNA of the CDR3: TGTGCCAGCAGCCTGAGCGGGGGTGAAGCTTTCTTT.

In this sample, this clone turned up once. V usage is TRBV5-4 and J usage is TRBJ2-7; D is perhaps TRBD1 (5 bases). Germline CDR1 reads SGHNT; CDR2 reads YYREEE (reference sequence). The CDR3 extends over 11 amino acids. Trimming removed 4 bases at V and 3 bases at J, with 5 bases between. The CDR3 sequence: CASSQGYEQYF. The CDR3 nucleotides read TGTGCCAGCAGCCAGGGCTACGAGCAGTACTTC.

V is TRBV3-1 (or the pseudogene TRBV3-2) and J is TRBJ1-4; D is undetermined. The CDR3 has 14 amino acids. The germline V and J ends were trimmed by 1 base and 5 bases, with 8 bases remaining between them. Germline lookup yields CDR1 LGHDT and CDR2 YNNKEL (reference sequence). The CDR3 reads CASSQGRRNEKLFF. CDR3 nucleotide sequence: TGTGCCAGCAGCCAAGGCCGGAGGAATGAAAAACTGTTTTTT.

The CDR3 sequence: CASAYSRNTGELFF. The CDR3 coding sequence is TGTGCCAGCGCATACTCTAGGAACACCGGGGAGCTGTTTTTT. The rearrangement joins TRBV7-2 to TRBJ2-2; D gene ambiguous. V lost 8 bases and J 1 base, leaving 11 bases between the germline ends. The length of the CDR3 is 14 residues. The germline CDR1 and CDR2 sequences are SGHTA and FQGNSA.

This clone was detected once. The V and J genes are TRBV5-1 and TRBJ2-5; 7 bases match TRBD2. The CDR3 length is 14 residues. J lost 6 bases, V lost 4 bases, and 9 bases had no gene match. Germline CDR1 reads SGHRS; CDR2 reads YFSETQ. The CDR3 reads CASSEGGRQQTQYF. CDR3 DNA sequence: TGCGCCAGCAGCGAGGGAGGGCGACAACAGACCCAGTACTTC.

The gene calls are TRBV19 and TRBJ2-2; tentative D call: TRBD2 (6 bases). V was pared by 5 bases and J by 5 bases, with 15 bases between. CDR1 and CDR2 from the germline V gene are LNHDA and SQIVND (reference sequence). CDR3 length: 15 residues. The CDR3 sequence is CASSFSGGATGELFF. DNA for the CDR3: TGTGCCAGTAGTTTTAGCGGCGGGGCGACCGGGGAGCTGTTTTTT.

The chain couples TRBV4-2 to TRBJ2-7, with TRBD2 matching 9 bases. Germline V gives CDR1 LGHNA, CDR2 YNFKEQ. The V segment lost 3 bases and the J segment 2 bases; nucleotides outside the gene matches: 11. The CDR3 extends over 17 amino acids. Here the CDR3 reads CASSHAGGTVIAYEQYF. CDR3 nucleotides: TGTGCCAGCAGCCACGCGGGGGGGACCGTTATAGCCTACGAGCAGTACTTC.

This CDR3 is CASSQQTSGINEQFF. The CDR3 bases are TGCGCCAGCAGCCAACAGACTAGCGGGATAAATGAGCAGTTCTTC. The chain carries TRBV5-1 and TRBJ2-1; TRBD2 matches 11 bases. The CDR3 extends over 15 amino acids. Germline CDR1 and CDR2: SGHRS and YFSETQ. Trimming at V came to 4 bases and at J to 7 bases, leaving 7 bases not matched to a gene. Drawing the rest from reference TRBV5-1 and TRBJ2-1, the complete variable domain is KAGVTQTPRYLIKTRGQQVTLSCSPISGHRSVSWYQQTPGQGLQFLFEYFSETQRNKGNFPGRFSGRQFSNSRSEMNVSTLELGDSALYLCASSQQTSGINEQFFGPGTRLTVL.

The table lists this clone with a count of one. The chain combines TRBV5-6 with TRBJ1-2; a weak D match, TRBD1 (6 bases). CDR1 is SGHDT and CDR2 is YYEEEE in the germline V gene. V was shortened by 3 bases and J by 8 bases, with 14 bases between the two germline ends. The CDR3 has 13 amino acids. CDR3 DNA: TGTGCCAGCAGCTGGGAGGGGGTTCTCGGCTACACCTTC. Translated, it gives CASSWEGVLGYTF.

This chain connects TRBV24-1 to TRBJ2-5, with a tentative D call TRBD2 (7 bases). Looked up from germline, CDR1 is KGHDR and CDR2 is SFDVKD. The length of the CDR3 is 15 residues. The ends were cut back, 7 bases at V and 4 bases at J, with 18 bases in the middle. The CDR3 coding sequence is TGTGCCACCAGCCTAGGGGCAGGGGAGGGAGAGACCCAGTACTTC. This translates into CATSLGAGEGETQYF.

This chain joins TRBV14 and TRBJ1-4; the D is unclear. Trimming stripped 0 bases from V and 8 bases from J, with 4 bases between. The CDR3 has 12 residues. Per germline, CDR1 SGHDN and CDR2 FVKESK. The CDR3 coding sequence is TGTGCCAGCAGCCAAGAACTCGAAAAACTGTTTTTT. It yields the protein CASSQELEKLFF.

A remark on this clone: Other nucleotide sequences from this sample produce the same CDR3. This chain connects TRBV5-1 to TRBJ2-3; 11 bases agree with TRBD2. Germline CDR1 SGHRS, CDR2 YFSETQ. CDR3 length: 18 residues. V lost 0 bases and J lost 0; bases outside the gene matches: 6. The CDR3 reads CASSLGLAGGPSTDTQYF. Here the CDR3 DNA reads TGCGCCAGCAGCTTGGGTCTAGCGGGGGGACCTAGCACAGATACGCAGTATTTT.

The chain has TRBV5-1 and TRBJ2-5; 8 nucleotides match TRBD2. V shed 0 bases, J shed 4 bases, and the junction held 2 bases outside the gene matches. This CDR3 is built from 14 residues. Germline-derived CDR1 and CDR2 are SGHRS and YFSETQ. CDR3 coding DNA: TGCGCCAGCAGCTTGGCTCTAGCGGGAGAGACCCAGTACTTC. Translating gives CASSLALAGETQYF.

The chain has TRBV5-1 and TRBJ2-7; D unresolved. Trimming took off 5 bases at V and 5 bases at J, with 17 bases between the two ends. The germline gives CDR1 SGHRS, CDR2 YFSETQ. The length of the CDR3 is 14 residues. The CDR3 DNA sequence: TGCGCCAGCAGACATGGAGAGAAGCGCGACGAGCAGTACTTC. This translates into CASRHGEKRDEQYF.

Here the CDR3 DNA reads TGTGCCAGCAGCGACCGACTAGCGGGAGTAGGAGGGAACACCGGGGAGCTGTTTTTT. Amino acids: CASSDRLAGVGGNTGELFF. The V and J genes are TRBV5-4 and TRBJ2-2; 12 bases match TRBD2. The trim removed 4 bases at V and 1 base at J, leaving 11 bases unmatched. Germline V gene sequence: CDR1 SGHNT, CDR2 YYREEE (reference sequence). The CDR3 sequence is 19 residues long.

There are a few counts of this clone. V is TRBV28 and J is TRBJ2-7; TRBD1 might be the D (5 bases). The CDR3 runs 12 residues. The germline V gene encodes CDR1 MDHEN and CDR2 SYDVKM. Deletions cut 4 bases from V and 5 bases from J, with 9 bases between. The CDR3 loop reads CASSSRRDEQYF. CDR3 in DNA: TGTGCCAGCAGTTCTCGCAGGGACGAGCAGTACTTC.

The rearrangement uses TRBV27 and TRBJ2-7; 8 positions agree with TRBD2. Germline V lookup: CDR1 MNHEY, CDR2 SMNVEV (reference sequence). The CDR3 has 16 residues. V was pared by 8 bases and J by 2 bases, with 14 bases of the junction left unmatched. The CDR3 bases are TGTGCCAGCGCCCAAGGACCGGGACTAGGGGCCTACGAGCAGTACTTC. This translates into CASAQGPGLGAYEQYF.

This chain connects TRBV29-1 to TRBJ1-5, with TRBD1 identical over 10 bases. The CDR3 extends over 14 amino acids. Trimming took 4 bases from V and 7 from J; bases not matched to a gene: 7. Germline CDR1 SQVTM, CDR2 ANQGSEA. This CDR3 is CSVGTGGNMQPQHF. The CDR3 region has the DNA TGCAGCGTTGGGACAGGGGGTAATATGCAGCCCCAGCATTTT.

The chain carries TRBV7-2 and TRBJ2-5, with 10 bases aligning to TRBD2. The CDR3 loop spans 14 amino acids. V trimming: 5 bases; J trimming: 3 bases; junction bases outside the gene matches: 3. In germline, CDR1 is SGHTA, CDR2 FQGNSA. The CDR3 reads CASSPGLAEETQYF. The CDR3 region has the DNA TGTGCCAGCAGCCCTGGACTAGCGGAAGAGACCCAGTACTTC.

The rearrangement uses TRBV15 and TRBJ1-5, with D perhaps TRBD1 (5 bases). The CDR3 consists of 14 residues. The V and J ends lost 8 bases and 5 bases respectively, with 16 bases between them. Germline CDR1 LNHNV, CDR2 YYDKDF (reference sequence). The CDR3 sequence is CATLSGAPHQPQHF. Written as DNA, the CDR3 is TGTGCCACCCTAAGCGGGGCTCCCCATCAGCCCCAGCATTTT.

The V gene is TRBV20-1, the J gene TRBJ2-1; 11 bases fit TRBD2. The CDR3 consists of 12 residues. Germline-derived CDR1 and CDR2 are DFQATT and SNEGSKA (reference sequence). The V gene end was trimmed by 3 bases and the J gene end by 9 bases; junction bases not matched to a gene: 1. The DNA of the CDR3 is TGCAGTGCTAGTCTAGCGGGGGGTGAGCAGTTCTTC. Amino acids: CSASLAGGEQFF.

The chain is built from TRBV14 and TRBJ2-5; a possible D gene is TRBD2 (6 bases). The germline V and J ends were trimmed by 4 bases and 4 bases, with 19 bases remaining between them. Germline V CDR1 and CDR2: SGHDN, FVKESK. This CDR3 region has 16 residues. This chain's CDR3 is CASSRQGRGSRETQYF. The DNA for the CDR3 is TGTGCCAGCAGCCGCCAAGGGCGGGGTTCTCGAGAGACCCAGTACTTC.

The genes are TRBV5-6 and TRBJ2-7; D ambiguous. CDR3 length: 13 amino acids. Trimming cost V 0 bases and J 9 bases, with 13 bases left between them. Germline CDR1 SGHDT, CDR2 YYEEEE. DNA of the CDR3: TGTGCCAGCAGCTTGGGAGGCGTGTATGTGCAGTACTTC. It translates to CASSLGGVYVQYF. The full variable domain, its missing parts supplied by reference TRBV5-6 and TRBJ2-7, is DAGVTQSPTHLIKTRGQQVTLRCSPKSGHDTVSWYQQALGQGPQFIFQYYEEEERQRGNFPDRFSGHQFPNYSSELNVNALLLGDSALYLCASSLGGVYVQYFGPGTRLTVT.

This clone was recorded only once. The rearrangement links TRBV15 to TRBJ1-3; maybe TRBD1 (6 bases). Per the germline V gene, CDR1 is LNHNV and CDR2 is YYDKDF (reference sequence). The V and J ends lost 0 bases and 8 bases respectively, with 11 bases between them. CDR3 size: 14 residues. CDR3 in DNA: TGTGCCACCAGCAGAGATACAGAGGGGGACACCATATATTTT. It yields the protein CATSRDTEGDTIYF.